The rows below give T cell receptor beta chains drawn from one sample of a study of T-cell memory formation after mild COVID-19. MiXCR, applied by TCRdb to the 5' RACE reads, yields one record per CDR3 protein. The table includes 550,000 to 600,000 distinct CDR3 sequences, 15% to 20% detected once. The material sequenced was PBMCs or a T cell subset sorted from them (not recorded which). The receptors come from an adult woman who had mild COVID-19 (a few samples of this study predate the infection). Cell type and time point are not known. Both conserved end residues are part of each CDR3. D genes are given only for firm matches. Not all rows give a size; the values are once, few, many and, for expanded clones, a class.

CDR3aa	CDR3nt	abundance	v_gene	j_gene	d_gene
CASSLVGTVTGTDTQYF	TGCGCCAGCAGCTTGGTAGGGACCGTAACAGGCACAGATACGCAGTATTTT	-	TRBV5-1	TRBJ2-3	-
CSASLTGGRYEQYF	TGCAGTGCTAGCTTGACAGGGGGAAGGTACGAGCAGTACTTC	-	TRBV20-1	TRBJ2-7	TRBD1
CAWSHGTSYNEQFF	TGTGCCTGGAGTCACGGGACTTCCTACAATGAGCAGTTCTTC	few	TRBV30	TRBJ2-1	-
CASSLPGGDTQYF	TGTGCCAGCAGCCTCCCGGGAGGCGATACGCAGTATTTT	few	TRBV7-3	TRBJ2-3	TRBD2
CASSSPQGPSSYNEQFF	TGTGCCAGCAGTTCTCCTCAGGGGCCTAGCTCCTACAATGAGCAGTTCTTC	many	TRBV2	TRBJ2-1	-
CASSRHTLYGYTF	TGCGCCAGCAGCCGGCATACCTTATATGGCTACACCTTC	-	TRBV4-1	TRBJ1-2	-
CSVERSGQGETQYF	TGCAGCGTTGAAAGGTCCGGACAGGGAGAGACCCAGTACTTC	-	TRBV29-1	TRBJ2-5	TRBD1
CSAPRQGPGQPQHF	TGCAGTGCGCCGCGACAGGGGCCGGGGCAGCCCCAGCATTTT	few	TRBV20-1	TRBJ1-5	TRBD1
CASSLGGQAPQETQYF	TGTGCCAGCAGCTTGGGCGGACAGGCGCCCCAAGAGACCCAGTACTTC	-	TRBV5-7	TRBJ2-5	TRBD1
CASSYAVANTGELFF	TGTGCCAGCAGTTACGCGGTAGCGAACACCGGGGAGCTGTTTTTT	-	TRBV6-6	TRBJ2-2	-
CASSPKISDADTQYF	TGTGCCAGCAGCCCAAAGATTTCCGACGCTGATACGCAGTATTTT	-	TRBV7-9	TRBJ2-3	-
CASSLAKRKETQYF	TGTGCCAGCAGCTTAGCTAAGCGGAAAGAGACCCAGTACTTC	-	TRBV7-2	TRBJ2-5	-
CATSDTGLAGSYNEQFF	TGTGCCACCAGTGACACGGGACTAGCGGGCTCCTACAATGAGCAGTTCTTC	-	TRBV24-1	TRBJ2-1	TRBD2
CASSLAPGGGSYEQYF	TGTGCCAGCAGCTTAGCCCCTGGGGGCGGCTCCTACGAGCAGTACTTC	many	TRBV11-2	TRBJ2-7	-
CASSITAGGVITAKNIQYF	TGTGCCAGTAGTATAACCGCAGGGGGGGTAATCACAGCCAAAAACATTCAGTACTTC	few	TRBV19	TRBJ2-4	-
CASSLEAAMRETQYF	TGCGCCAGCAGCTTGGAAGCGGCTATGAGGGAGACCCAGTACTTC	few	TRBV5-1	TRBJ2-5	-
CASSLGAGETQYF	TGCGCCAGCAGCTTGGGGGCGGGCGAGACCCAGTACTTC	many	TRBV5-1	TRBJ2-5	-
CASATGADEQFF	TGTGCTAGTGCCACAGGGGCGGATGAGCAGTTCTTC	few	TRBV12-5	TRBJ2-1	TRBD1
CASTVTGYTEAFF	TGTGCCAGCACCGTGACAGGGTACACTGAAGCTTTCTTT	many	TRBV11-2	TRBJ1-1	TRBD1
CASSPRGGLTEAFF	TGTGCCAGCTCACCACGGGGGGGGCTTACTGAAGCTTTCTTT	-	TRBV18	TRBJ1-1	-
CASSLSDGYTGELFF	TGTGCCAGCAGCCTATCGGACGGATACACCGGGGAGCTGTTTTTT	few	TRBV7-8	TRBJ2-2	-
CSARASGARTDTQYF	TGCAGTGCTAGAGCTTCGGGGGCCCGCACAGATACGCAGTATTTT	few	TRBV20-1	TRBJ2-3	-
CAWSGLTVNQPQHF	TGTGCCTGGAGTGGTTTGACAGTAAATCAGCCCCAGCATTTT	few	TRBV30	TRBJ1-5	-
CASSFGTQETQYF	TGTGCCAGCAGCTTCGGGACCCAAGAGACCCAGTACTTC	many	TRBV5-6	TRBJ2-5	-
CSARWTGHNQPQHF	TGCAGTGCTAGGTGGACAGGTCACAATCAGCCCCAGCATTTT	-	TRBV20-1	TRBJ1-5	TRBD1
CASSPLMNTEAFF	TGTGCCAGCAGCCCTTTAATGAACACTGAAGCTTTCTTT	-	TRBV11-2	TRBJ1-1	-
CASSLDGQGGSPLHF	TGCGCCAGCAGCTTGGACGGACAGGGCGGTTCACCCCTCCACTTT	-	TRBV5-1	TRBJ1-6	TRBD1
CASSFTGTGFSPLHF	TGTGCCAGCAGCTTTACCGGGACAGGGTTCTCACCCCTCCACTTT	few	TRBV7-8	TRBJ1-6	TRBD1
CSVGGWAVEAFF	TGCAGCGTCGGAGGATGGGCAGTTGAAGCTTTCTTT	few	TRBV29-1	TRBJ1-1	-
CASSQGISGNADTQYF	TGTGCCAGCAGCCAAGGTATTAGCGGGAACGCAGATACGCAGTATTTT	-	TRBV3-1	TRBJ2-3	TRBD2
CASSPQDYQQFF	TGTGCCAGCTCACCACAGGACTATCAGCAGTTCTTC	few	TRBV18	TRBJ2-1	-
CASSPDRVAGNTIYF	TGTGCCAGCAGCCCGGACAGGGTGGCTGGAAACACCATATATTTT	few	TRBV6-5	TRBJ1-3	TRBD1
CSALDRGNTEAFF	TGCAGTGCACTGGACAGGGGGAACACTGAAGCTTTCTTT	-	TRBV20-1	TRBJ1-1	TRBD1
CASSIWAGGSSYEQYF	TGTGCCAGTAGTATATGGGCCGGCGGGAGCTCCTACGAGCAGTACTTC	few	TRBV19	TRBJ2-7	TRBD2
CASTFRMTGRNYNSPLHF	TGTGCCAGCACTTTCCGGATGACAGGGAGAAACTATAATTCACCCCTCCACTTT	-	TRBV12-3/TRBV12-4	TRBJ1-6	TRBD1
CASTRRTGVYVYGYTF	TGTGCCAGCACCCGAAGGACAGGGGTTTATGTCTATGGCTACACCTTC	-	TRBV5-8	TRBJ1-2	TRBD1
CASSRGGGADYGYTF	TGTGCCAGCAGCCGAGGAGGAGGGGCGGACTATGGCTACACCTTC	-	TRBV3-1	TRBJ1-2	-
CASRLTGTDTQYF	TGCGCCAGCAGGCTGACAGGCACAGATACGCAGTATTTT	many	TRBV4-3	TRBJ2-3	-
CASSLTRLYGELFF	TGTGCCAGCAGCTTAACCAGACTGTACGGGGAGCTGTTTTTT	-	TRBV7-8	TRBJ2-2	-
CASSKAAGSNQPQHF	TGTGCCAGCAGCAAAGCGGCAGGCAGCAATCAGCCCCAGCATTTT	-	TRBV21-1	TRBJ1-5	-
CASSEIAGGRPGELFF	TGTGCCAGCAGTGAAATAGCGGGAGGCCGCCCCGGGGAGCTGTTTTTT	few	TRBV9	TRBJ2-2	TRBD2
CASSRVDRDHTEAFF	TGTGCCAGCAGCCGGGTCGACAGGGACCACACTGAAGCTTTCTTT	-	TRBV5-6	TRBJ1-1	TRBD1
CASRLTSGNIQYF	TGTGCCAGCAGGCTGACTAGCGGAAACATTCAGTACTTC	-	TRBV27	TRBJ2-4	TRBD2
CSATNDRGILNGYTF	TGCAGTGCTACGAACGACAGGGGAATCCTTAATGGCTACACCTTC	-	TRBV20-1	TRBJ1-2	TRBD1
CASSVDVGSSYEQYF	TGTGCCAGCAGCGTAGATGTGGGTTCCTCCTACGAGCAGTACTTC	-	TRBV9	TRBJ2-7	-
CASSQGSVETEAFF	TGTGCCAGCAGCCAAGGTTCGGTAGAGACGGAAGCTTTCTTT	few	TRBV4-2	TRBJ1-1	-
CASSAGKVRDSPLHF	TGTGCCAGCAGCGCAGGGAAAGTGAGAGATTCACCCCTCCACTTT	-	TRBV7-2	TRBJ1-6	-
CSARAPSGRLSNEQFF	TGCAGTGCTAGAGCTCCCTCCGGGAGGTTGAGCAATGAGCAGTTCTTC	few	TRBV20-1	TRBJ2-1	TRBD2
CASSLIGQGGETQYF	TGTGCCAGCAGCTTAATAGGACAGGGTGGCGAGACCCAGTACTTC	-	TRBV7-8	TRBJ2-5	TRBD1
CASSQTSGKLEQYF	TGTGCCAGCAGCCAGACGAGCGGGAAACTTGAGCAGTACTTC	-	TRBV3-1	TRBJ2-7	TRBD2
CASSFETSGRVF	TGCGCCAGCAGCTTCGAGACTAGCGGGCGGGTCTTC	-	TRBV5-1	TRBJ2-1	TRBD2
CASQRYRDNEQFF	TGTGCCAGCCAGCGATACAGGGATAATGAGCAGTTCTTC	-	TRBV7-8	TRBJ2-1	-
CASSGRTSGGIEQYF	TGTGCCAGCAGCGGCCGGACTAGCGGGGGAATCGAGCAGTACTTC	-	TRBV7-9	TRBJ2-7	TRBD2
CSGERVGASYNEQFF	TGCAGCGGTGAGAGAGTAGGGGCCTCCTACAATGAGCAGTTCTTC	-	TRBV29-1	TRBJ2-1	-
CASSGGLAGANNEQFF	TGTGCCAGCAGCGGGGGACTAGCGGGGGCCAACAATGAGCAGTTCTTC	-	TRBV2	TRBJ2-1	TRBD2
CASSSSQATQSQTIYF	TGTGCCAGCAGTTCCTCGCAGGCCACTCAAAGTCAGACCATATATTTT	few	TRBV12-3/TRBV12-4	TRBJ1-3	-